A selection of T cell receptor beta chains follows, all from one sample in a study of blood T cell repertoires in COVID-19. Produced via immunoSEQ multiplex PCR; TCRdb's table is partial and in-frame only. The sample has more than 45,000 clones; 90% are singletons. Sequencing was performed on peripheral blood. Source of these receptors: an elderly woman with acute or convalescent COVID-19. Each CDR3 is given with its conserved first and last residue. A D gene is named only where the DNA matches it firmly. Size is omitted from some rows. Given values are once, few, many or a class for expanded clones.

J: TRBJ1-1
V: TRBV7-9
D: NA
size: NA
DNA: TGTGCCAGCAGCTTAGCAGCAGGGAGGGCTGAAGCTTTCTTT
CDR3: CASSLAAGRAEAFF

J: TRBJ2-1
V: TRBV13
D: TRBD2
size: NA
DNA: TGTGCCAGCCACCGCGGGGGACTAGCGGGAATGTCCGATGAGCAGTTCTTC
CDR3: CASHRGGLAGMSDEQFF

J: TRBJ2-5
V: TRBV4-3
D: NA
size: few
DNA: TGCGCCAGCAGCCAAACTAGCAGGAGCTTGGAGACCCAGTACTTC
CDR3: CASSQTSRSLETQYF

J: TRBJ2-1
V: TRBV18
D: TRBD1
size: once
DNA: TGTGCCAGCTCACCGCCCGGGACAGGGAGTATAGATGAGCAGTTCTTC
CDR3: CASSPPGTGSIDEQFF

J: TRBJ1-5
V: TRBV2
D: TRBD1
size: NA
DNA: TGTGCCAGCGTAACAGGGGGCAATCAGCCCCAGCATTTT
CDR3: CASVTGGNQPQHF

J: TRBJ2-2
V: TRBV5-1
D: NA
size: NA
DNA: TGCGCCAGCAGCTTGGCCGCGAACACCGGGGAGCTGTTTTTT
CDR3: CASSLAANTGELFF

J: TRBJ2-3
V: TRBV11-2
D: TRBD2
size: NA
DNA: TGTGCCAGCAGCCCGCGACTAGCGGGAGGAACAGATACGCAGTATTTT
CDR3: CASSPRLAGGTDTQYF

J: TRBJ2-1
V: TRBV7-3
D: TRBD2
size: NA
DNA: TGTGCCAGCAGCTTAAGTCGCCGGGCGGGAGGGCCGACCCGCGACAATGAGCAGTTCTTC
CDR3: CASSLSRRAGGPTRDNEQFF

J: TRBJ2-5
V: TRBV2
D: TRBD2
size: NA
DNA: TGTGCCAGCAGCCGACTAGCGGGAGGAGAGACCCAGTACTTC
CDR3: CASSRLAGGETQYF

J: TRBJ2-7
V: TRBV7-8
D: NA
size: once
DNA: TGTGCCAGCAGCTTAGCGCGCGAGTCCTACGAGCAGTACTTC
CDR3: CASSLARESYEQYF

J: TRBJ1-2
V: TRBV5-5
D: TRBD1
size: NA
DNA: TGTGCCAGCAGTCTGACCCCGGGACAGGGGTCCTATGGCTACACCTTC
CDR3: CASSLTPGQGSYGYTF